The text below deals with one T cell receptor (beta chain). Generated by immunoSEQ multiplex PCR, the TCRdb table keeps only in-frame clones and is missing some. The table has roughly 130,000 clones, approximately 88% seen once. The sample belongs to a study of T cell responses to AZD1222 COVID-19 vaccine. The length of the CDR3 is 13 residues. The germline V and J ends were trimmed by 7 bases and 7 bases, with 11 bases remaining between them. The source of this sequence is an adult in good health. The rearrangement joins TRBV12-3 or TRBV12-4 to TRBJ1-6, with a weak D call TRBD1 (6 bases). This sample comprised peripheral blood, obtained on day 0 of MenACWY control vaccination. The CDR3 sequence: CASTQGGNSPLHF. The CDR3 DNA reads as TGTGCCAGCACCCAAGGGGGAAATTCACCCCTCCACTTT.